This T cell receptor (beta chain) was recovered during a study of cytomegalovirus exposure and HLA in healthy donors (TCRdb year 2017). For the study in its entirety: According to an earlier analysis of around 600 of the donors, about 190 million T cells yielded 100 million or so unique TCR beta sequences and about 300 Gb of sequence data. High-throughput TCR immunosequencing, statistical association of individual TCRs with disease status, and machine learning were combined to predict cytomegalovirus infection status. Besides the first cohort of approximately 710 subjects, a separate validation cohort made up of over a hundred different subjects was used. Alongside the repertoire data, information on donor age, sex, ethnicity and CMV serostatus was compiled. Rather than drawing on any new phenotypic data, the later analysis identified candidate immune exposures from TCR beta sequences and the way those sequences occurred across donors. In an earlier analysis of roughly 580 of the donors, high-throughput TCR beta sequencing was used to judge whether each TCR beta V gene segment behaved as functional or pseudogenic. The study aimed to test whether cataloging public T cell receptors could reveal signatures of past pathogen exposure. To study patterns of TCR occurrence, a later analysis re-analyzed previously published TCR beta repertoires from several hundred donors and added high-resolution HLA genotyping. The T cell repertoires of 666 subjects were profiled by immunosequencing and related to cytomegalovirus serostatus. An early release covering over 500 HLA-typed donors comprised about 290 gigabases of sequencing data and roughly 86 million unique TCR sequences. Class I and class II HLA loci were covered by the typing at four-digit resolution. Of the roughly 400 genotyped donors, approximately 83% fell in the genetic ancestry cluster associated with self-reported Caucasian donors. The number of donors typed differed by locus, with roughly 620-630 for A, B, C, DRB1 and DQB1, roughly 550 for DQA1, 600 to 610 for DPA1, and around 460 for DPB1. On average, approximately 250,000 unique TCR beta nucleotide sequences were sequenced per donor among a few hundred genotyped donors of the cohort, with roughly a sixth of those sequences being non-productive. A later genetic analysis took genome-wide SNP genotypes for about 55% of the 666 donors and used that subset as a discovery cohort. All discovery cohort repertoires had been generated on a single sequencing platform. Five DR-DQ haplotypes were handled as single units for association and clustering, since linkage in the cohort was strong. What the study reported, not specific to this receptor: In a later analysis, most CMV-associated TCR beta chains were found to appear HLA-restricted, with HLA associations seemingly driven largely by CMV exposure. According to a later analysis, parvovirus B19, influenza, CMV and Epstein-Barr virus appeared linked to several top co-occurrence clusters. Linkage disequilibrium might explain the correlated functional status among segregating V segments, but an unknown experimental factor could not be excluded. When HLA alleles, especially DR and DQ, strongly co-occurred, attributing TCR associations to individual alleles was difficult. Roughly uniform sequencing depth across donors was assumed in presence/absence analyses, although this assumption may not hold. The study listed 150 to 200 TCR beta chains as associated with cytomegalovirus. The authors suggested that the approach could potentially be extended to other disease states and immunological phenotypes. In a later analysis, the rate of TCR association differed among HLA loci, with DRB1 alleles having the most associated TCRs and HLA-C alleles having the fewest. A further reported finding was that TCR beta sequences accurately predicted the HLA-A and HLA-B alleles for most subjects in the first cohort. A later analysis found that HLA-associated TCR beta chains were more clonally expanded and had lower generation probabilities than equally common non-associated chains. The only immune exposure information available for the cohort was CMV serostatus. The sequencing pipeline was judged likely to have produced a cluster of highly shared sequence variants as a technical artifact. Specific HLA alleles were associated with more than 15,000 TCR beta sequences at a false discovery rate of 0.05 in a later analysis. Because some donors lacked HLA typing at each locus, the association tests relied only on the typed subset. The classifier was reported to diagnose cytomegalovirus status with high specificity and sensitivity in both the original and validation cohorts. A later genetic analysis reported fewer N-insertions in productive TCRs among donors in an Asian-associated ancestry cluster than the roughly 620-donor mean. Because counts were too low, 15 to 20 rarely observed V segments, including chromosome 9 orphons, were excluded from the earlier analysis of 500 to 700 of the donors. In this cohort, only TCR beta chains were sequenced, and detectable features were limited by the absence of alpha or paired-chain data. In a later genetic analysis, a missense DCLRE1C variant was associated with V-gene and J-gene trimming of TCR beta chains, and the association was replicated in an independent cohort. In vitro tests confirmed that a few of the cytomegalovirus-associated TCR beta chains recognize cytomegalovirus antigens. In an earlier analysis of some 640 of the donors, most TCR beta V segments were observed in productive rearrangements about 87% or about 30% of the time, broadly matching IMGT annotations. Across donors, most TCR sequences were observed very rarely, whereas some public TCRs were present in many individuals.

In total, roughly 670 healthy bone marrow donors made up the cohort. Cohort members were all nominally healthy when sampled, although unrecorded immune exposures were likely present. The donor tested CMV seronegative and was one of the 352 seronegative cohort members. A peripheral blood sample was collected from each donor, and TCR beta sequencing was performed on peripheral blood mononuclear cells. Genomic DNA extraction from the blood cell samples was performed with the Qiagen DNeasy Blood Extraction Kit. This clone was detected a few times. No antigen is known for it. No much larger clone is present one base from it, and per-base qualities are unavailable. The library was produced with the immunoSEQ multiplex PCR assay. For the multiplex PCR, a mixture combining 60 forward primers for TCR Vbeta segments and 13 reverse primers for TCR Jbeta segments was used. The CDR3 region of rearranged TCR beta genes was amplified from genomic DNA by a multiplex PCR assay. The amplified TCR beta libraries were sequenced on the Illumina HiSeq System as 87-base-pair reads. Turning to the authors' computational methods: A later analysis counted tens of millions of unique TCR beta chains across the 700 or so repertoires, and roughly 9.9 million of these chains were shared by at least two donors. A nearest-neighbor algorithm error-corrected the raw reads and collapsed the reads into unique sequences, merging closely related sequences to remove PCR and sequencing errors. CDR3 sequences were aligned to IMGT reference sequences to assign V, D and J gene segments. For a sequence to be retained, a match of at least six nucleotides to both a V gene segment and a J gene segment was required. Rearrangements were called productive when the CDR3 lacked stop codons and stayed in frame with V and J; all others were non-productive. Following IMGT convention, CDR3 was defined as the stretch from the second conserved V-encoded cysteine to the conserved J-encoded phenylalanine. The earlier analysis of some 540 of the donors excluded any sequence lacking an unambiguous match to a single V gene segment. In an earlier analysis of several hundred of the donors, V segments were called functional above 56.7% productive rearrangements and were called segregating when the between-donor standard deviation exceeded 5%. To diagnose cytomegalovirus status from the catalog of TCR beta chain sequences, a statistical classification framework was built. V and J gene assignment, in a later analysis, came from comparing TCR nucleotide sequences with IMGT/GENE-DB human TR gene sequences. The TCRdist pipeline was used in a later analysis to assign CDR3 sequences and most-parsimonious VDJ recombination scenarios. In a later analysis, every TCR beta chain was defined by the combination of its CDR3 amino acid sequence and its V-gene family, and reads without a unique V-gene family were dropped. As a way to deal with suspected cross-contamination and a sequencing artifact, a later analysis dropped roughly 600 nucleotide sequences that were highly shared and had low generation probability. In a later analysis, a clonal expansion index was calculated for each public chain from normalized within-repertoire ranks of inferred template counts. A later analysis computed generation probabilities with a VDJ recombination model fitted to out-of-frame rearrangements, and checked the results against IGoR. Hypergeometric tests were used in a later analysis to score TCR-TCR, TCR-HLA and TCR-CMV co-occurrence, with a repertoire-size bias correction applied to the TCR pairs. To estimate false discovery rates, a later analysis permuted the HLA or CMV assignments 20 times. In a later analysis, co-occurring TCRs were grouped with DBSCAN, and TCRdist sequence similarity was added when clustering was performed within HLA-allele-positive subsets. Repertoires with fewer than 30,000 or more than 120,000 public chains were left out of co-occurrence clustering, as were about five repertoires with anomalous nucleotide sharing. Entries here come from immuneACCESS through TCRdb and include only in-frame sequences with V and J called. Some clones fail to appear in such tables; in the studies checked, an unresolved V gene covers under half of the shortfall, and the cause of the remainder is unknown. D and trimming come from the DNA, and the V and J calls and clone size come from that table. This sample holds 50,000 to 70,000 clones; around 81% were observed only once. Over 5% of the sample rests with the top ten.

This sequence originates from a male donor in good health and CMV-seronegative. The sequenced material came from PBMCs.

The CDR3 reads CSVERRGRTEAFF. Here is the DNA: TGCAGCGTAGAAAGGAGGGGGCGGACTGAAGCTTTCTTT. The V gene is TRBV29-1 and the J gene is TRBJ1-1; 7 junctional bases match TRBD1. V lost 6 bases and J lost 5 bases, and the count of bases not matched to a germline gene is 9. Taken from cysteine to phenylalanine, the CDR3 has 13 residues. The DNA shown is the 39-base CDR3, in frame from base 1. In the germline V gene, CDR1 corresponds to SQVTM and CDR2 to ANQGSEA.